This T cell receptor (beta chain) is from a study of shared clonotypes between healthy human individuals. Findings and limits, study-wide: Some naive CD4 clonotypes, approximately 4.5%, turned up in common across a handful of donors. The small donor group covered limited genetic and exposure diversity.

Naive CD8 cells lacked CD45RO, underwent positive selection for CCR7 and left out terminally differentiated effector memory CD45RA+ cells. Points on this clone: Its antigen is unknown.

Several immunoSEQ plates held equal portions of the genomic DNA taken from each subset. Per the original data handling: With immunoSEQ giving junction-only sequences and no quality scores, filtering differed. Clones were sequenced by immunoSEQ multiplex PCR, and TCRdb holds only the in-frame ones, with some missing. The V and J calls and clone size come from that table; D and trimming were worked out from the DNA. The sample carries around 2,000,000 clones, roughly 94% recorded once. The length of the CDR3 is 14 residues. Germline loops: CDR1 MNHEY, CDR2 SVGAGI. V gave up 6 bases and J gave up 2 bases, with 13 bases separating them.

This TCR was sampled from a man aged 18 to 29 in good health. The source material was naive CD8+ T cells sorted from blood. The V and J genes are TRBV6-5 and TRBJ2-5; the D gene is possibly TRBD2 (5 bases). This chain's CDR3 is CASSHLAGQETQYF. The CDR3 DNA sequence: TGTGCCAGCAGCCATCTGGCGGGTCAAGAGACCCAGTACTTC.